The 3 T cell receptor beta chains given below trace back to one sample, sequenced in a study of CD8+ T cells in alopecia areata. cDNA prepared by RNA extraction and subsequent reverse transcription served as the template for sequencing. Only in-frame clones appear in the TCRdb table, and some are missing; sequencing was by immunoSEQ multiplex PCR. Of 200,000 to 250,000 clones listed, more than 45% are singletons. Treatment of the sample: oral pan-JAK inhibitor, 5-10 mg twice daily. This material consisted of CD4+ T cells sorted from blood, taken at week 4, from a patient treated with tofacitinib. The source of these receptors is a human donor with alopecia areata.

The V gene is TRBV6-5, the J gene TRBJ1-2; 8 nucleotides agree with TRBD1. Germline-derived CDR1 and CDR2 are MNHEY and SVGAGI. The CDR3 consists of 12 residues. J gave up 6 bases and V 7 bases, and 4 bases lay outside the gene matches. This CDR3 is CASTRTGNGYTF. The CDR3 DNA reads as TGTGCCAGCACCCGGACAGGGAATGGCTACACCTTC.

The CDR3 DNA is TGTGCCAGCAGCTTTGGGACAGCCATCAACACCGGGGAGCTGTTTTTT. As protein: CASSFGTAINTGELFF. V is TRBV7-2 and J is TRBJ2-2, with TRBD1 matching over 7 bases. Germline assignment: CDR1 SGHTA and CDR2 FQGNSA. V was pared by 3 bases and J by 2 bases, with 6 bases of the junction left unmatched. The CDR3 length is 16 residues.

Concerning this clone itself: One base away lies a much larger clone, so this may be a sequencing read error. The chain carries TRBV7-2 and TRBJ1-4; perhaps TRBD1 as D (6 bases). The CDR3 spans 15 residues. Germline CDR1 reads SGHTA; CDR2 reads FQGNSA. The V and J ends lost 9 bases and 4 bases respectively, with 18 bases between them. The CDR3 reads CARSAGLRGNEKLFF. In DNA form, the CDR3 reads TGTGCCAGGAGCGCAGGCCTCAGGGGTAATGAAAAACTGTTTTTT.